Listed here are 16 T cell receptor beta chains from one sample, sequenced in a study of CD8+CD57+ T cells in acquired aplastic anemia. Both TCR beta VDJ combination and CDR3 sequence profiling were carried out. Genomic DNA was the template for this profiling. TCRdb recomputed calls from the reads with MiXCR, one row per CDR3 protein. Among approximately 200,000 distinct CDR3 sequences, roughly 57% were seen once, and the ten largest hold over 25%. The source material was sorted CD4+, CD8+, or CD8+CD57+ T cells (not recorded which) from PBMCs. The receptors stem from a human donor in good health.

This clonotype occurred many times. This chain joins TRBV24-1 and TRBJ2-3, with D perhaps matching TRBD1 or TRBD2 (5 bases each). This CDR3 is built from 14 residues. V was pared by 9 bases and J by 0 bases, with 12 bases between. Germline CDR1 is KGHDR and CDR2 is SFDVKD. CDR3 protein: CATRGRQSTDTQYF. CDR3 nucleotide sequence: TGTGCCACCCGGGGTAGACAGAGCACAGATACGCAGTATTTT.

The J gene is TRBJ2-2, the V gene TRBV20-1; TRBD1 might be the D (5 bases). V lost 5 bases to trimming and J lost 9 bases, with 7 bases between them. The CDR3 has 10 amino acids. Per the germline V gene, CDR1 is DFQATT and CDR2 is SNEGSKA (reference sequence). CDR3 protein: CSASDRELFF. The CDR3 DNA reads TGCAGTGCTTCGGACAGGGAGCTGTTTTTT.

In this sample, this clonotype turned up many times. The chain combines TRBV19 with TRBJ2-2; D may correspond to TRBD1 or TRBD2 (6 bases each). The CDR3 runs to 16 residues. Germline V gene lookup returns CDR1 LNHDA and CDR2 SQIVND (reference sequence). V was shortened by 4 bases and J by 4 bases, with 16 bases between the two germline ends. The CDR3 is CASSKGGFPPTGELFF. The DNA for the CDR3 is TGTGCCAGTAGTAAAGGGGGGTTCCCTCCCACCGGGGAGCTGTTTTTT.

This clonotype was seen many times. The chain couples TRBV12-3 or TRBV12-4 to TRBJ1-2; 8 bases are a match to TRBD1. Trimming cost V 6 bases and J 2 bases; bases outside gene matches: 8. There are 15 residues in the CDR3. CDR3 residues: CASSLSGQENYGYTF. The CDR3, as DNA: TGTGCCAGCAGCCTATCGGGACAGGAAAACTATGGCTACACCTTC.

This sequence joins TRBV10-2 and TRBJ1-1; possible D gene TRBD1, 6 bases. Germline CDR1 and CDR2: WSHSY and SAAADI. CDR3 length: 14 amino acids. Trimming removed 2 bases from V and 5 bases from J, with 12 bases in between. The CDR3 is CASSETRGRTEAFF. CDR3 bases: TGCGCCAGCAGTGAGACGCGGGGGCGGACTGAAGCTTTCTTT.

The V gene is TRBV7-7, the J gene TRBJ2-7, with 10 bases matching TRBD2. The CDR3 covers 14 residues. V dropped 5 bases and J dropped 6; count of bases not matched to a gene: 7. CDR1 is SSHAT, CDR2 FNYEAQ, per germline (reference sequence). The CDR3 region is CASSPQAGGTEQYF. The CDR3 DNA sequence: TGTGCCAGCAGCCCACAAGCGGGGGGGACCGAGCAGTACTTC.

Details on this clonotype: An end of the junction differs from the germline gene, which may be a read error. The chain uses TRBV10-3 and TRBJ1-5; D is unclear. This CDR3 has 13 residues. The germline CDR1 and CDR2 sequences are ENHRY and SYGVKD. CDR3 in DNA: TGCGCCATCAGTGGCGGGGAATCTCAGCCCCAGCATTTT. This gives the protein CAISGGESQPQHF.

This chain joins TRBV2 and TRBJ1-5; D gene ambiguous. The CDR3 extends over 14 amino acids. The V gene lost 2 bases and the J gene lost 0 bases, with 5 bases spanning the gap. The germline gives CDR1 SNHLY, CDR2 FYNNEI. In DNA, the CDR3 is TGTGCCAGCAGTGAAAGGGTTAGCAATCAGCCCCAGCATTTT. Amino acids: CASSERVSNQPQHF.

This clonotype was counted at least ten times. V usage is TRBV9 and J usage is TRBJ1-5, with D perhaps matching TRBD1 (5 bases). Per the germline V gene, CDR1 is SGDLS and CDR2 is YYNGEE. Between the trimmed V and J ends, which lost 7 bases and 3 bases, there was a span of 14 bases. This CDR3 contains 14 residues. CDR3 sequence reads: CASSLNGANQPQHF. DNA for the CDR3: TGTGCCAGCTCTCTGAACGGGGCCAATCAGCCCCAGCATTTT.

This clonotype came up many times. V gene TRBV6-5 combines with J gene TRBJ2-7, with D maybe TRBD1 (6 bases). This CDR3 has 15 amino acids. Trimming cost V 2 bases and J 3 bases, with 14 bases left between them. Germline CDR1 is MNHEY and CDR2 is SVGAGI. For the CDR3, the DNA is TGTGCCAGCAGTTACGGAAGGGACACCAACTACGAGCAGTACTTC. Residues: CASSYGRDTNYEQYF.

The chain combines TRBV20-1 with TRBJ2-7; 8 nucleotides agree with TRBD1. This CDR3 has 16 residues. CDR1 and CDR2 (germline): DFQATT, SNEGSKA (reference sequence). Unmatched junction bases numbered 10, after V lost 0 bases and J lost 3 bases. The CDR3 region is CSARDLDRESYYEQYF. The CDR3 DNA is TGCAGTGCTAGAGATCTGGACAGGGAGAGCTACTACGAGCAGTACTTC.

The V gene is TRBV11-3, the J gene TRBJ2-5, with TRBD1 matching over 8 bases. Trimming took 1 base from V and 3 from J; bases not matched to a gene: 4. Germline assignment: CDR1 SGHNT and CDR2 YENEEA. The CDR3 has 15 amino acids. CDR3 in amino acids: CASSLATGVEETQYF. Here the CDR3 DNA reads TGTGCCAGCAGCTTAGCGACAGGGGTTGAAGAGACCCAGTACTTC.

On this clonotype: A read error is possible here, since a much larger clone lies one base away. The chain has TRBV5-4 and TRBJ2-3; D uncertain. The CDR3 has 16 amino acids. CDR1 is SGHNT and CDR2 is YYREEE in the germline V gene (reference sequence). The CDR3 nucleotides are TGTGCCAGCGGCTTGGGCCCTGTAGGAGGCACAGATACGCAGTATTTT. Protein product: CASGLGPVGGTDTQYF.

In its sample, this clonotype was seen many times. DNA for the CDR3: TGTGCCAGCAGCTTAATTTTTTGGGGCCAAACAGGGGAGGACAATGGCTACACCTTC. Translated, it gives CASSLIFWGQTGEDNGYTF. The chain recombines TRBV7-9 with TRBJ1-2, with 7 bases aligning to TRBD1. After removal of 2 bases from V and 6 bases from J, the junction contained 21 bases not matched to a gene. CDR1 and CDR2 from the germline V gene are SEHNR and FQNEAQ (reference sequence). The CDR3 sequence is 19 residues long. The full variable domain, completed using reference TRBV7-9 and TRBJ1-2, is DTGVSQNPRHKITKRGQNVTFRCDPISEHNRLYWYRQTLGQGPEFLTYFQNEAQLEKSRLLSDRFSAERPKGSFSTLEIQRTEQGDSAMYLCASSLIFWGQTGEDNGYTFGSGTRLTVV.

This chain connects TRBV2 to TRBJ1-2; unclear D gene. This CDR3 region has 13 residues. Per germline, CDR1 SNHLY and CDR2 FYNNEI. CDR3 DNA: TGTGCTATATACACTGGAGCTAACTATGGCTACACCTTC. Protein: CAIYTGANYGYTF.

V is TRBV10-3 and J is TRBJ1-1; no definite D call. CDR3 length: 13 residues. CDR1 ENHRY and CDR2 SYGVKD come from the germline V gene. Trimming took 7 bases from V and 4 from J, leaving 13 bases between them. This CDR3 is CAITPDGSTEAFF. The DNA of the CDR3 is TGTGCCATCACCCCGGACGGAAGCACTGAAGCTTTCTTT.